This TCR beta chain was observed in a study of shared clonotypes between healthy human individuals. Study outcomes and limitations: Researchers sampled blood only, noting tissue repertoires likely differ.

In regard to this clone: The antigen remains undetermined.

Germline CDR1 GTSNPN, CDR2 SVGIG (reference sequence). CDR3 length: 13 amino acids. V was trimmed by 1 base and J by 9 bases, leaving 13 bases between them. Clones were read by immunoSEQ multiplex PCR, and TCRdb kept only the in-frame ones, dropping some. The sample shows just over 2,000,000 clones, 85% to 95% of them seen only once. Sequencing used naive CD4+ T cells sorted from blood. The subset: CD45RA+ positively selected. The source of this sequence is a man aged 18 to 30 in good health. V is TRBV30 and J is TRBJ1-5, with D perhaps matching TRBD1 (5 bases). CDR3 nucleotides: TGTGCCTGGAGTGGACAGAGCCCATCGCCCCAGCATTTT. It yields the protein CAWSGQSPSPQHF.